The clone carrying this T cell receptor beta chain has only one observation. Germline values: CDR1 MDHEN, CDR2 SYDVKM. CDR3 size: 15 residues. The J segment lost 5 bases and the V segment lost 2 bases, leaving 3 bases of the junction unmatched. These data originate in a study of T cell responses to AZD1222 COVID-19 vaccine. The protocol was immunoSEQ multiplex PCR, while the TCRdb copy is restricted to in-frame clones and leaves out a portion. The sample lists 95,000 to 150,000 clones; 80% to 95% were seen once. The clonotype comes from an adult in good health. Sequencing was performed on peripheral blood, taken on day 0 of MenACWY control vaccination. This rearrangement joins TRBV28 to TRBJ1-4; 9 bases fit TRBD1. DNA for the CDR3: TGTGCCAGCAGTTTAATGACAGGGGGAAATGAAAAACTGTTTTTT. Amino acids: CASSLMTGGNEKLFF.